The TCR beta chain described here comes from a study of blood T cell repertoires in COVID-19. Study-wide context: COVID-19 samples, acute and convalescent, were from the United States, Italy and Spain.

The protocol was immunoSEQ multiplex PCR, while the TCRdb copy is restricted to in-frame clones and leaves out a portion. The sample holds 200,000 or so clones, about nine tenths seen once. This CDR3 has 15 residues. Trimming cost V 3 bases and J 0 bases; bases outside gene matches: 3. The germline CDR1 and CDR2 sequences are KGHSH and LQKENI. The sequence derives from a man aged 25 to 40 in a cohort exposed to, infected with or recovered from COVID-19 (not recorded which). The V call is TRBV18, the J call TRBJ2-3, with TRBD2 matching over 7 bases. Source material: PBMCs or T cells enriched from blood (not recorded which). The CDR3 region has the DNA TGTGCCAGCTCACCTGGCGGGGGAAGCACAGATACGCAGTATTTT. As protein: CASSPGGGSTDTQYF.